In its sample, the clone carrying this T cell receptor (beta chain) was seen many times. The antigen remains unidentified. The data are from a study of T cell repertoires in cytomegalovirus infection. The study, taken as a whole, reports: HLA-C-restricted CMV clonotypes gave the most frequent clonotype in two of eight donors. Frequencies of public TCR beta families were cumulated, and this identified carriers of CMV plus the relevant HLA.

CDR3 length equals 15 residues. CDR1 and CDR2 (germline): MDHEN, SYDVKM. Trimming took off 6 bases at V and 1 base at J, with 16 bases between the two ends. Using its own MiXCR run on the reads, TCRdb lists one record per CDR3 protein. This table holds over 100,000 distinct CDR3 sequences, approximately 15% found once. Specimen: PBMCs. This chain links TRBV28 with TRBJ2-7; maybe TRBD1 (6 bases). This receptor was identified in a human donor in good health (CMV status not recorded). Some clones in this sample may be carry-over from other donors' samples. The CDR3 sequence: CASSGDIRSSYEQYF. CDR3 DNA: TGTGCCAGCAGCGGGGACATACGAAGTTCCTACGAGCAGTACTTC.